This T cell receptor beta chain stems from a study of shared clonotypes between healthy human individuals. J was trimmed by 6 bases and V by 5 bases; bases with no gene match: 6. Germline CDR1 SGHRS, CDR2 YFSETQ. CDR3 length: 14 amino acids. Sequencing used immunoSEQ multiplex PCR; TCRdb keeps in-frame clones, though not all of them. The data show 450,000 to 500,000 clones, about 85% seen once. The sequenced sample consisted of PBMCs. The sequence was obtained from a woman aged 40 to 50 in good health. Some clones in this sample may be carry-over from other donors' samples. The chain is built from TRBV5-1 and TRBJ2-1, with 9 bases lining up with TRBD1. Here the CDR3 DNA reads TGCGCCAGCAGAATACCGGGACAGGGCAATGAGCAGTTCTTC. Encoded protein: CASRIPGQGNEQFF.